This TCR beta chain was found in a study of naive and memory T cell subsets. Study-level results: Over 95% of naive TCR sequences appeared only once after error correction, unlike memory subsets. Expression changes during T cell differentiation may affect RNA-based TCR counts.

This CDR3 has 16 amino acids. Per germline, CDR1 MNHNS and CDR2 SASEGT. Trimming shortened V by 3 bases and J by 5 bases, and 16 bases separated the two germline ends. Cells stained for CD3, CD4, CD8, CD45RA and CD27 were sorted into four subsets. Notes on this clonotype: Its specificity is not known.

Both TRBC1 and TRBC2 were covered by a beta constant-region primer of two equimolar oligonucleotides. A 12-nucleotide UMI and the SP2 primer were added to the cDNA 3' end by oligonucleotide ligation. MiXCR, applied by TCRdb to the UMI-ligation and nested PCR reads, yields one record per CDR3 protein. This table holds around 160,000 distinct CDR3 sequences, over 15% found once. The chain carries TRBV6-1 and TRBJ1-4; a possible D gene is TRBD1 (5 bases). This receptor was taken from a human donor in good health. The material sequenced was naive CD4+ T cells from blood. The CDR3 DNA reads TGTGCCAGCAGTGAGATCTCGTGGGGGTTGAATGAAAAACTGTTTTTT. Residues: CASSEISWGLNEKLFF.